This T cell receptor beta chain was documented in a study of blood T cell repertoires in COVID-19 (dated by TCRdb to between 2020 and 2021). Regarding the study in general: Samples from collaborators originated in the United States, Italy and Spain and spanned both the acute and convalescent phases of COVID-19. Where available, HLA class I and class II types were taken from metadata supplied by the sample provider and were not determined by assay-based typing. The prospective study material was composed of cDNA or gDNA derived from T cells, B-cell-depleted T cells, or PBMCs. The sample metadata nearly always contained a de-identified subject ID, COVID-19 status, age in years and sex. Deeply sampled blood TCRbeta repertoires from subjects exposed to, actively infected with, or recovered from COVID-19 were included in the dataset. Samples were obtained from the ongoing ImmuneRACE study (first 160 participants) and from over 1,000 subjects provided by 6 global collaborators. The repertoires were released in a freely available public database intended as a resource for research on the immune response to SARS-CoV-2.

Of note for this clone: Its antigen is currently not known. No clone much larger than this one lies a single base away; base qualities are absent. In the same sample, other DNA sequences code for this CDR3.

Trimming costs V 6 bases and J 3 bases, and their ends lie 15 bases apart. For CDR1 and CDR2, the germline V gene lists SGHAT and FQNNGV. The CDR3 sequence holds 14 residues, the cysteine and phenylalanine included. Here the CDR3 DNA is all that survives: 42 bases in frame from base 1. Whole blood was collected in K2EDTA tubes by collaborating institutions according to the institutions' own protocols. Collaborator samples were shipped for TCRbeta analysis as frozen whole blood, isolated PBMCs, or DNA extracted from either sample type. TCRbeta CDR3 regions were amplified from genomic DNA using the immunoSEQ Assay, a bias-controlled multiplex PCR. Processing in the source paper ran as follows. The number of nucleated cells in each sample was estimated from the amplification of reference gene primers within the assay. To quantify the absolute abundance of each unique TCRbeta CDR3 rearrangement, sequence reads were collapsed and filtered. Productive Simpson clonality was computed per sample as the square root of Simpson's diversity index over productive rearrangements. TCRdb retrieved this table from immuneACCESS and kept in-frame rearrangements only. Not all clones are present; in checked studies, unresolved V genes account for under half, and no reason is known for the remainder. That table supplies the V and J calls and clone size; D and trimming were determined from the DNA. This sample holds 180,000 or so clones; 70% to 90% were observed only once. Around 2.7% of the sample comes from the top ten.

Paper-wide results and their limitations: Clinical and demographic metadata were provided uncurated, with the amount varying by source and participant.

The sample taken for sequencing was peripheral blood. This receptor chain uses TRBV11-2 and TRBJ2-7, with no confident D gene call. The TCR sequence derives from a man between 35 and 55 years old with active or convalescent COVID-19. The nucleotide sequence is TGTGCCAGCAGTTCAGTGGGCAGCTTCTACGAGCAGTACTTC. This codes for CASSSVGSFYEQYF.